The 11 T cell receptor beta chains presented below share a single source sample, sequenced in a study of cytomegalovirus exposure and HLA in healthy donors. 60 Vbeta and 13 Jbeta primers were used in PCR. Sequenced by immunoSEQ multiplex PCR; TCRdb stores in-frame clones only, minus some. The sample shows 100,000 to 150,000 clones, around 77% of them seen only once. Sequencing input: PBMCs. The origin of the receptors is a man aged 18 to 35 in good health and CMV-seropositive.

V gene TRBV21-1 combines with J gene TRBJ2-4; the table's TRBD1 call for D was not verified on the DNA. TRBV21-1 is annotated as a pseudogene. The CDR3 contains 19 residues. CDR3 residues: CASSKGDKPRIGSQNSQYF. DNA of the CDR3: TGTGCCAGCAGCAAGGGGGACAAACCACGGATAGGGTCGCAAAACAGTCAGTACTTC.

The chain combines TRBV5-5 with TRBJ1-4; D may be TRBD1 (5 bases). V shed 3 bases and J shed 5 bases, with 14 bases lying between them. The CDR3 totals 15 residues. The germline CDR1 and CDR2 sequences are SGHKS and YYEKEE (reference sequence). Written as DNA, the CDR3 is TGTGCCAGCAGCTCGGACGGGACTTTGAATGAAAAACTGTTTTTT. Translated: CASSSDGTLNEKLFF.

This chain uses TRBV27 with TRBJ1-1; D is uncertain. This CDR3 has 13 residues. V gave up 6 bases and J gave up 4 bases, with 12 bases separating them. Germline V gives CDR1 MNHEY, CDR2 SMNVEV (reference sequence). The CDR3 sequence: CASRPRHFTEAFF. CDR3 nucleotide sequence: TGTGCCAGCAGGCCCCGACATTTCACTGAAGCTTTCTTT.

This sequence joins TRBV11-3 and TRBJ2-2, with 8 positions matching TRBD1. The CDR3 has 15 residues. Germline V gene data show CDR1 as SGHNT and CDR2 as YENEEA. The V segment lost 1 base and the J segment 3 bases; nucleotides outside the gene matches: 1. This chain's CDR3 is CASSLGTGYTGELFF. CDR3 DNA sequence: TGTGCCAGCAGCTTAGGGACAGGGTACACCGGGGAGCTGTTTTTT.

The gene calls are TRBV7-2 and TRBJ2-1, with a weak D call TRBD2 (6 bases). The CDR3 extends over 13 amino acids. V was cut by 4 bases and J by 3 bases, with 7 bases left in between. CDR1 is SGHTA and CDR2 is FQGNSA in the germline V gene. This CDR3 is CASSSGLYNEQFF. The CDR3 nucleotides are TGTGCCAGCAGCTCGGGACTCTACAATGAGCAGTTCTTC.

V gene TRBV9 combines with J gene TRBJ2-3, with D unresolved. V was clipped by 0 bases and J by 5 bases, with 10 bases between them. This CDR3 is 14 amino acids long. Germline values: CDR1 SGDLS, CDR2 YYNGEE. The chain's CDR3 is CASSVGLPEDTQYF. As DNA, the CDR3 is TGTGCCAGCAGCGTAGGACTTCCGGAAGATACGCAGTATTTT.

V and J are TRBV13 and TRBJ2-2; maybe TRBD1 (7 bases). CDR1 is PRHDT, CDR2 FYEKMQ, per germline (reference sequence). The CDR3 is made up of 17 amino acids. V lost 6 bases to trimming and J lost 5 bases, with 22 bases between them. As DNA, the CDR3 is TGTGCCAGCAGTCTTTGGGAGGAACAGGGGAGAACCGGGGAGCTGTTTTTT. Residues: CASSLWEEQGRTGELFF.

V and J are TRBV10-3 and TRBJ2-5; no definite D call. Trimming left V 0 bases short and J 1 base short, with 6 bases between. There are 14 residues in the CDR3. Germline V gives CDR1 ENHRY, CDR2 SYGVKD. The CDR3 reads CAISESETQETQYF. The DNA for the CDR3 is TGTGCCATCAGTGAGTCGGAGACCCAAGAGACCCAGTACTTC.

The chain combines TRBV6-5 with TRBJ1-4; D might be TRBD1 (6 bases). CDR1 is MNHEY and CDR2 is SVGAGI in the germline V gene. The CDR3 consists of 15 residues. V was shortened by 7 bases and J by 0 bases, with 12 bases between the two germline ends. This CDR3 is CASTYRQATNEKLFF. CDR3 bases: TGTGCCAGCACCTATAGACAGGCAACTAATGAAAAACTGTTTTTT.

The V gene is TRBV15, the J gene TRBJ1-2; D is ambiguous. Germline CDR1 is LNHNV and CDR2 is YYDKDF (reference sequence). Trimming took off 0 bases at V and 3 bases at J, with 8 bases between the two ends. The CDR3 consists of 14 residues. CDR3 in amino acids: CATSRDRTDYGYTF. The CDR3 nucleotides are TGTGCCACCAGCAGAGATCGAACAGACTATGGCTACACCTTC. Drawing the rest from reference TRBV15 and TRBJ1-2, the complete variable domain is DAMVIQNPRYQVTQFGKPVTLSCSQTLNHNVMYWYQQKSSQAPKLLFHYYDKDFNNEADTPDNFQSRRPNTSFCFLDIRSPGLGDTAMYLCATSRDRTDYGYTFGSGTRLTVV.

V gene TRBV11-2 combines with J gene TRBJ2-1; D is ambiguous. The CDR3 sequence is 12 residues long. The germline V gene has CDR1 SGHAT and CDR2 FQNNGV. Trimming removed 5 bases at V and 5 bases at J, with 7 bases between. DNA for the CDR3: TGTGCCAGCAGCCTCGCGGACAATGAGCAGTTCTTC. Amino acids: CASSLADNEQFF.